This is a list of T cell receptor beta chains from one sample in a study of identical twins. MiXCR was run by TCRdb on the 5' RACE reads, yielding one entry per CDR3 protein. The sample carries 1.5 million or so distinct CDR3 sequences, about 32% recorded once. The sequencing sample was made of cord blood. The receptors were sampled from a newborn girl in good health. Each CDR3 is given with its conserved first and last residue. D genes are given only for firm matches. Size is stated for part of the rows, as once, few or many counts, or as a class when the clone is expanded.

D: .; V: TRBV12-3/TRBV12-4; size: few; J: TRBJ2-2; DNA: TGTGCCAGCAGTTCACGGGCCGGGGAGCTGTTTTTT; CDR3: CASSSRAGELFF
D: .; V: TRBV20-1; size: .; J: TRBJ1-1; DNA: TGCAGTGCTAAACAGCCCCCGGGGACTGAAGCTTTCTTT; CDR3: CSAKQPPGTEAFF
D: .; V: TRBV28; size: few; J: TRBJ1-5; DNA: TGTGCCAGCACCGGATGGGGCAATCAGCCCCAGCATTTT; CDR3: CASTGWGNQPQHF
D: .; V: TRBV6-6; size: .; J: TRBJ1-2; DNA: TGTGCCAGCAGTCACCCAACAGAGGGCCTCGGCTACACCTTC; CDR3: CASSHPTEGLGYTF
D: TRBD2; V: TRBV5-1; size: .; J: TRBJ2-7; DNA: TGCGCCAGCAGCAATAGCGGGTCCCGTCTGGATGAGCAGTACTTC; CDR3: CASSNSGSRLDEQYF
D: TRBD2; V: TRBV27; size: .; J: TRBJ2-5; DNA: TGTGCCAGCAGTTCTCCCGCGACTAGCGGGGGGCGCAATGAGCAGTACTTC; CDR3: CASSSPATSGGRNEQYF
D: TRBD2; V: TRBV28; size: .; J: TRBJ2-7; DNA: TGTGCCTGCAGTACCGGGACTAGCGGCTACGAGCAGTACTTC; CDR3: CACSTGTSGYEQYF
D: .; V: TRBV29-1; size: many; J: TRBJ2-5; DNA: TGCAGCGTTGAAGCCCCGGGACGGAAAGAGACCCAGTACTTC; CDR3: CSVEAPGRKETQYF
D: TRBD2; V: TRBV10-3; size: .; J: TRBJ2-5; DNA: TGTGCCGTTGGACTAGCGGAGACCCAGTACTTC; CDR3: CAVGLAETQYF
D: .; V: TRBV29-1; size: .; J: TRBJ2-7; DNA: TGCAGCGTACGGACCCGCCTGAGGTACAATGAGCAGTACTTC; CDR3: CSVRTRLRYNEQYF
D: TRBD2; V: TRBV29-1; size: .; J: TRBJ2-7; DNA: TGCAGCGTTGAGGGACTAGCGGGCGGCTCCTACAATGAGCAGTACTTC; CDR3: CSVEGLAGGSYNEQYF
D: .; V: TRBV5-1; size: .; J: TRBJ1-2; DNA: TGCGCCAGCAGCGTGCACTACAGGGATGGCTACACCTTC; CDR3: CASSVHYRDGYTF
D: TRBD1; V: TRBV6-1; size: once; J: TRBJ1-1; DNA: TGTGCCAGCATGACAGGGATTAACACTGAAGCTTTCTTT; CDR3: CASMTGINTEAFF
D: TRBD1; V: TRBV20-1; size: .; J: TRBJ1-6; DNA: TGCAGTGCTAGAGTTCCGGGACAGGGCTCACCCCTCCACTTT; CDR3: CSARVPGQGSPLHF
D: TRBD1; V: TRBV20-1; size: .; J: TRBJ2-5; DNA: TGCAGTGCTAGGCTCACAGGGGGCGTTTTCGGGACCCAGTACTTC; CDR3: CSARLTGGVFGTQYF
D: .; V: TRBV28; size: many; J: TRBJ2-1; DNA: TGTGCCAGCAGTTCCATACAAGAGCAGTTCTTC; CDR3: CASSSIQEQFF
D: .; V: TRBV10-3; size: few; J: TRBJ1-2; DNA: TGTGCCATCAGTGAGTCTGAAGGGGCCACCCGATCCTATGGCTACACCTTC; CDR3: CAISESEGATRSYGYTF
D: .; V: TRBV5-6; size: few; J: TRBJ2-1; DNA: TGTGCCAGCAGCTTGGTAAGGGACTCCCTTTACAATGAGCAGTTCTTC; CDR3: CASSLVRDSLYNEQFF
D: TRBD1; V: TRBV19; size: .; J: TRBJ2-1; DNA: TGTGCCAGTAGTCGAACGGGACAGGGGAGGGGGAATGATCAGTTCTTC; CDR3: CASSRTGQGRGNDQFF
D: TRBD1; V: TRBV28; size: few; J: TRBJ2-5; DNA: TGTGCCAGCAGTCATACCGGGACAGGGGGCGGATCCCAGTACTTC; CDR3: CASSHTGTGGGSQYF
D: .; V: TRBV29-1; size: few; J: TRBJ2-7; DNA: TGCAGCGCGGGGGAGTTACTTTACGAGCAGTACTTC; CDR3: CSAGELLYEQYF